Presented here are 19 T cell receptor beta chains from one specimen sequenced in a study of patients and donors after allogeneic stem cell transplantation. TCRdb recomputed calls from the RT-PCR reads with MiXCR, one row per CDR3 protein. The repertoire includes about 960,000 distinct CDR3 sequences, approximately 18% of them detected once, and around 6% sits in the top ten. Sequenced sample: blood, either unsorted or a sorted T cell fraction (not recorded which). The receptors here all came from a human donor who was either an allogeneic HSCT recipient or a stem cell or donor lymphocyte infusion donor (not recorded which). It is not recorded whose cells these are; they may come from a transplant donor.

V gene TRBV18 combines with J gene TRBJ1-5; a possible D gene is TRBD1 (5 bases). The CDR3 loop spans 16 amino acids. V was clipped by 6 bases and J by 0 bases, with 15 bases between them. The V gene's germline CDR1 is KGHSH and CDR2 LQKENI. The CDR3 region is CASSLVTVGSNQPQHF. The CDR3 region has the DNA TGTGCCAGCTCCCTCGTGACAGTTGGTAGCAATCAGCCCCAGCATTTT.

As to this clonotype: The junction and the germline gene differ at one end; a read error may be behind it. V gene TRBV12-5 combines with J gene TRBJ1-1; TRBD1 matches at 9 bases. From germline, CDR1 is LGHNT and CDR2 FRNRAP. The CDR3 runs to 13 residues. This chain's CDR3 is CASGGTSGQGVHF. For the CDR3, the DNA is TGTGCTAGTGGTGGAACGTCGGGACAGGGAGTACACTTT.

This clonotype was recorded a few times. The chain is built from TRBV6-5 and TRBJ2-1; no clear D gene. V was clipped by 1 base and J by 4 bases, with 11 bases between them. CDR1 and CDR2 from the germline V gene are MNHEY and SVGAGI. This CDR3 contains 15 residues. This chain's CDR3 is CASSYLPLKYNEQFF. The CDR3, as DNA: TGTGCCAGCAGTTACTTGCCCCTTAAATACAATGAGCAGTTCTTC.

The V and J genes are TRBV5-8 and TRBJ1-5; a possible D gene is TRBD1 (6 bases). The ends were cut back, 6 bases at V and 6 bases at J, with 19 bases in the middle. Germline V CDR1 and CDR2: SGHTS, YDEGEE. The CDR3 length is 15 residues. CDR3 loop: CASTWPGGAAQPQHF. As DNA, the CDR3 is TGTGCCAGCACCTGGCCCGGGGGCGCGGCTCAGCCCCAGCATTTT.

This clonotype was recorded many times. The chain employs TRBV12-3 or TRBV12-4 and TRBJ2-1; TRBD2 matches 7 bases. Losses at the gene ends were 3 bases for V and 7 bases for J; bases not matched to a gene: 6. This CDR3 has 14 residues. The CDR3 sequence is CASSFVEGGNEQFF. For the CDR3, the DNA is TGTGCCAGCAGTTTTGTGGAGGGAGGGAATGAGCAGTTCTTC.

V usage is TRBV11-2 and J usage is TRBJ2-3, with 7 positions matching TRBD2. Germline V lookup: CDR1 SGHAT, CDR2 FQNNGV. This CDR3 is built from 15 residues. After removal of 5 bases from V and 7 bases from J, the junction contained 12 bases not matched to a gene. The CDR3 sequence is CASSPAGPIRNTQYF. The CDR3 nucleotides are TGTGCCAGCAGCCCAGCGGGGCCTATACGGAATACGCAGTATTTT.

Only a few counts were recorded for this clonotype. The rearrangement uses TRBV20-1 and TRBJ1-5; 11 bases align to TRBD1. With 4 bases clipped from V and 6 bases from J, the junction kept 5 bases outside the gene matches. The CDR3 sequence is 14 residues long. CDR1 and CDR2 from the germline V gene are DFQATT and SNEGSKA (reference sequence). This CDR3 is CSAKGQGVRQPQHF. The CDR3 DNA sequence: TGCAGTGCTAAGGGACAGGGGGTTCGTCAGCCCCAGCATTTT.

Only a few counts were recorded for this clonotype. The chain combines TRBV20-1 with TRBJ1-6; the match to TRBD1 covers 8 bases. The CDR3 contains 14 residues. Losses at the gene ends were 0 bases for V and 11 bases for J; bases not matched to a gene: 6. The germline gives CDR1 DFQATT, CDR2 SNEGSKA (reference sequence). CDR3 protein: CSARDQGAGAPLHF. CDR3 nucleotides: TGCAGTGCTAGAGATCAGGGGGCGGGAGCACCCCTCCACTTT.

This sequence joins TRBV5-1 and TRBJ2-2; no reliable D call. Trimming shortened V by 7 bases and J by 5 bases, and 12 bases separated the two germline ends. The CDR3 is made up of 13 amino acids. Germline CDR1 is SGHRS and CDR2 is YFSETQ. The DNA of the CDR3 is TGCGCCAGCGATCGGTCTGATACCGGGGAGCTGTTTTTT. It encodes CASDRSDTGELFF.

This clonotype was observed a few times. The J gene is TRBJ1-4, the V gene TRBV27, with D maybe TRBD1 (5 bases). The V end was cut by 6 bases, the J end by 8 bases, with 22 bases between. Per the germline V gene, CDR1 is MNHEY and CDR2 is SMNVEV (reference sequence). The CDR3 has 16 residues. The CDR3: CASSLIGQGLGEKLFF. As DNA, the CDR3 is TGTGCCAGCAGCTTAATCGGTCAGGGTCTCGGGGAAAAACTGTTTTTT.

V gene TRBV14 combines with J gene TRBJ2-1, with TRBD2 identical over 11 bases. Germline CDR1 reads SGHDN; CDR2 reads FVKESK. The V and J ends lost 2 bases and 8 bases, in that order; junction bases with no gene match: 5. The CDR3 totals 15 residues. The CDR3 reads CASSQKLAGAYEQFF. The CDR3 DNA is TGTGCCAGCAGCCAAAAACTAGCGGGAGCGTATGAGCAGTTCTTC. Combining the CDR3 with reference TRBV14 and TRBJ2-1 gives the whole variable domain EAGVTQFPSHSVIEKGQTVTLRCDPISGHDNLYWYRRVMGKEIKFLLHFVKESKQDESGMPNNRFLAERTGGTYSTLKVQPAELEDSGVYFCASSQKLAGAYEQFFGPGTRLTVL.

CDR3 bases: TGTGCCACCAGTGATTCCGTGGGGGCTGGGGCCAACGTCCTGACTTTC. Translating gives CATSDSVGAGANVLTF. The rearrangement uses TRBV24-1 and TRBJ2-6; either TRBD1 or TRBD2 may supply D (5 bases each). The ends were cut back, 2 bases at V and 2 bases at J, with 9 bases in the middle. The CDR3 runs 16 residues. In germline, CDR1 is KGHDR, CDR2 SFDVKD.

This clonotype appeared a few times. V gene TRBV7-9 combines with J gene TRBJ1-1; D is unclear. The germline V and J ends were trimmed by 3 bases and 0 bases, with 17 bases remaining between them. CDR1 is SEHNR and CDR2 is FQNEAQ in the germline V gene (reference sequence). The CDR3 is 17 residues long. The CDR3 spells CASSFGVRLFMNTEAFF. Here the CDR3 DNA reads TGTGCCAGCAGCTTTGGGGTCCGACTTTTTATGAACACTGAAGCTTTCTTT. Using reference TRBV7-9 and TRBJ1-1 for the parts outside the CDR3, the full variable domain is DTGVSQNPRHKITKRGQNVTFRCDPISEHNRLYWYRQTLGQGPEFLTYFQNEAQLEKSRLLSDRFSAERPKGSFSTLEIQRTEQGDSAMYLCASSFGVRLFMNTEAFFGQGTRLTVV.

There are a few counts of this clonotype. This chain connects TRBV11-2 to TRBJ2-1; 14 bases line up with TRBD2. Trimming removed 5 bases from V and 1 base from J; junction bases left unmatched: 4. CDR3 length: 17 residues. The V gene's germline CDR1 is SGHAT and CDR2 FQNNGV. CDR3 DNA: TGTGCCAGCAGCCCCGGGACTAGCGGGGGATCCTACAATGAGCAGTTCTTC. Encoded protein: CASSPGTSGGSYNEQFF.

The chain carries TRBV7-2 and TRBJ2-1; 15 positions agree with TRBD2. From germline, CDR1 is SGHTA and CDR2 FQGNSA. This CDR3 has 17 residues. V gave up 1 base and J gave up 8 bases; unmatched junction bases: 6. CDR3 nucleotides: TGTGCCAGCAGCTTAGTCGGACTAGCGGGAGGGAGGGATGAGCAGTTCTTC. Amino acid sequence: CASSLVGLAGGRDEQFF.

V usage is TRBV12-3 or TRBV12-4 and J usage is TRBJ1-2, with D tentatively TRBD1 (5 bases). V lost 5 bases and J lost 3, with 25 bases in between. This CDR3 contains 18 residues. The CDR3 nucleotides are TGTGCCAGCAGTCCTTTACAGGCCCAAACGGCAGACTACTATGGCTACACCTTC. Translation gives CASSPLQAQTADYYGYTF.

The chain couples TRBV3-1 to TRBJ2-3; D uncertain. V was pared by 0 bases and J by 3 bases, with 10 bases between. The CDR3 extends over 15 amino acids. Germline values: CDR1 LGHDT, CDR2 YNNKEL (reference sequence). CDR3 in amino acids: CASSQDLDGTDTQYF. CDR3 sequence (DNA): TGTGCCAGCAGCCAAGATCTTGATGGTACAGATACGCAGTATTTT.

The J gene is TRBJ1-4, the V gene TRBV6-1, with D possibly TRBD1 on 6 matching bases. V was clipped by 6 bases and J by 0 bases, with 11 bases between them. Per the germline V gene, CDR1 is MNHNS and CDR2 is SASEGT. The CDR3 runs 15 residues. CDR3 amino acids: CASSGQFATNEKLFF. The CDR3 coding sequence is TGTGCCAGCAGCGGACAGTTTGCAACTAATGAAAAACTGTTTTTT.

In this sample, this clonotype turned up many times. The genes are TRBV2 and TRBJ2-5; TRBD1 agrees at 7 bases. Germline CDR1 and CDR2: SNHLY and FYNNEI. The CDR3 has 15 amino acids. With V trimmed by 3 bases and J by 5 bases, 9 bases remained unmatched. CDR3 sequence reads: CASSDRQGRWETQYF. CDR3 coding DNA: TGTGCCAGCAGTGACAGACAGGGTCGTTGGGAGACCCAGTACTTC.